These 7 T cell receptor beta chains share one sample of origin, sequenced in a study of cytomegalovirus exposure and HLA in healthy donors. PCR was performed using 60 Vbeta and 13 Jbeta primers. Sequenced by immunoSEQ multiplex PCR; TCRdb stores in-frame clones only, minus some. Of about 160,000 clones in the sample, more than 70% were seen once. The specimen was PBMCs. The receptors originated from a male donor in good health and CMV-seropositive.

The chain links TRBV29-1 to TRBJ1-6; 9 nucleotides agree with TRBD1. The CDR3 runs 13 residues. V shed 6 bases and J 8 bases; nucleotides not matched to a gene: 5. Germline V CDR1 and CDR2: SQVTM, ANQGSEA. The CDR3 protein is CSVGTGLHSPLHF. The CDR3 DNA reads TGCAGCGTCGGGACAGGGCTACATTCACCCCTCCACTTT.

This clone was observed a single time. This chain joins TRBV5-1 and TRBJ2-3; 7 bases line up with TRBD2. V dropped 0 bases and J dropped 4; count of bases not matched to a gene: 8. CDR1 is SGHRS, CDR2 YFSETQ, per germline. This CDR3 is 16 amino acids long. CDR3 nucleotide sequence: TGCGCCAGCAGCTTGGGGCGAGCGGGGACGGCAGATACGCAGTATTTT. Translating it yields CASSLGRAGTADTQYF.

The chain couples TRBV27 to TRBJ2-7, with TRBD2 matching over 8 bases. The CDR3 covers 14 residues. The junction had 6 bases not matched to a gene; V was cut back by 6 bases and J by 2 bases. CDR1 is MNHEY, CDR2 SMNVEV, per germline (reference sequence). The DNA for the CDR3 is TGTGCCAGCAGCCCTACCGGGGGGGCCTACGAGCAGTACTTC. Translating it yields CASSPTGGAYEQYF.

This clone has a handful of counts. Sequence at one end of the junction differs from germline and may be a read error. The chain employs TRBV7-9 and TRBJ2-7, with TRBD1 matching over 10 bases. The length of the CDR3 is 16 residues. Germline V lookup: CDR1 SEHNR, CDR2 FQNEAQ (reference sequence). CDR3 in DNA: TGTTCCAGCAGCTTAGCGATCGGACAGGGGGGATACGAGCAGTACTTC. This encodes CSSSLAIGQGGYEQYF.

This chain uses TRBV4-3 with TRBJ2-3; 7 bases match TRBD2. After removal of 1 base from V and 0 bases from J, the junction contained 13 bases not matched to a gene. CDR1 and CDR2 (germline): LGHNA, YSLEER. The CDR3 is 19 residues long. For the CDR3, the DNA is TGCGCCAGCAGCCAAGGCATACGGTGGCGGGAGAGGAGCACAGATACGCAGTATTTT. Translated, it gives CASSQGIRWRERSTDTQYF.

This rearrangement joins TRBV2 to TRBJ2-7; unclear D gene. Germline V gene data show CDR1 as SNHLY and CDR2 as FYNNEI. The CDR3 extends over 16 amino acids. V shed 0 bases and J shed 3 bases, with 15 bases lying between them. CDR3 sequence (DNA): TGTGCCAGCAGTGAAGCGTTCAGCGAAAATAACTACGAGCAGTACTTC. This translates into CASSEAFSENNYEQYF.

The V call is TRBV19, the J call TRBJ1-3; TRBD1 matches 9 bases. CDR3 length: 16 residues. Trimming at V came to 7 bases and at J to 7 bases, leaving 14 bases not matched to a gene. CDR1 is LNHDA, CDR2 SQIVND, per germline (reference sequence). The CDR3 DNA sequence: TGTGCCAGTAAAGAGATAGGACAGGGGAAAGAGAACACCATATATTTT. Encoded protein: CASKEIGQGKENTIYF.